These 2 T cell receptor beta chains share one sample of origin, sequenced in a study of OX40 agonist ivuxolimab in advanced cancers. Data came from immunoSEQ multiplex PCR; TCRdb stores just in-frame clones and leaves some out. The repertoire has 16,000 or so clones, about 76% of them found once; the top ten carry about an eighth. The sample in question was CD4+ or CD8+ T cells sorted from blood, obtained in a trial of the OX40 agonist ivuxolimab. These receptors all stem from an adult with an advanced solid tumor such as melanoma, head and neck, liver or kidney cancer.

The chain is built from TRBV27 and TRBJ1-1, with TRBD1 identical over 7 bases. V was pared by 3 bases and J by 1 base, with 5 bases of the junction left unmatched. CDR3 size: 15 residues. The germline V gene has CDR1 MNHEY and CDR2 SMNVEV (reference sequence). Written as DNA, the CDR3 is TGTGCCAGCAGTTTGGGCTCAGGGGGGAACACTGAAGCTTTCTTT. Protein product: CASSLGSGGNTEAFF.

The chain's CDR3 is CAWVGEGDNSPLHF. The DNA of the CDR3 is TGTGCCTGGGTGGGTGAGGGAGATAATTCACCCCTCCACTTT. The J gene is TRBJ1-6, the V gene TRBV30; D uncertain. The CDR3 has 14 residues. Germline V gene lookup returns CDR1 GTSNPN and CDR2 SVGIG (reference sequence). V shed 5 bases and J shed 5 bases, with 13 bases lying between them.